This T cell receptor (beta chain) was recorded in a study of CXCR3-negative and CXCR3-positive naive CD8 T cells. According to its frequency, this clonotype is medium-sized. Its antigen is still unknown. CDR3 length: 13 amino acids. Germline V gives CDR1 LGHDT, CDR2 YNNKEL (reference sequence). Through 5' RACE with UMI labels, the TRB cDNA libraries were prepared. TCRdb reprocessed the 5' RACE reads, with one entry per CDR3 protein and no DNA. With fewer than 3,000 distinct CDR3 sequences in the sample, the ten largest clones hold around 2%. Study-wide findings and caveats: TRB CDR3 hydrophobicity was greater in CXCR3-positive naive cells than in CXCR3-negative naive cells.

Sequenced input: naive CXCR3+ CD8+ T cells from blood. Subset denoted: CD45RO-CCR7+CD27+CD95- naive CD8+ T cells expressing CXCR3 (TNR3+). The TCR comes from a human donor in good health. Some clones in this sample may be carry-over from other donors' samples. V and J are TRBV3-1 and TRBJ2-4. The CDR3 protein is CASSQELGNIQYF.